This is a list of T cell receptor beta chains from one sample in a study of human T cells and chemical hapten exposure. TCRdb reanalysed the RACE reads using MiXCR and keeps one entry per CDR3 protein. Altogether about 82,000 distinct CDR3 sequences are present, approximately 7% being singletons, with the ten largest covering 1% to 1.5%. The sample consisted of whole blood, taken in connection with sensitization to the hapten diphenylcyclopropenone (DPC). The source is a woman in her twenties or thirties with alopecia areata. Some clones in this sample may be carry-over from other donors' samples. CDR3s include the opening cysteine and the closing phenylalanine or tryptophan. D genes are given only for firm matches. A row's size may be missing; if present it is once, few, many or a size class.

CDR3aa,CDR3nt,v_gene,j_gene,len,abundance,d_gene
CSASIGPNYGYTF,TGCAGTGCTAGTATCGGACCTAACTATGGCTACACCTTC,TRBV20-1,TRBJ1-2,13,many,-
CASSLKGYETQYF,TGCGCCAGCAGCTTAAAAGGGTACGAGACCCAGTACTTC,TRBV5-1,TRBJ2-5,13,many,-
CASTTGGIYGYTF,TGTGCCAGCACGACAGGGGGGATCTATGGCTACACCTTC,TRBV12-3/TRBV12-4,TRBJ1-2,13,few,TRBD1
CASKPGNNSPLHF,TGTGCCAGCAAGCCAGGGAACAATTCACCCCTCCACTTT,TRBV2,TRBJ1-6,13,many,-
CASSPRGGRTEAFF,TGTGCCAGCAGCCCAAGGGGGGGGCGGACTGAAGCTTTCTTT,TRBV3-1,TRBJ1-1,14,few,-
CASSLVGGLGTEAFF,TGTGCCAGCAGCTTGGTAGGGGGCTTGGGCACTGAAGCTTTCTTT,TRBV5-4,TRBJ1-1,15,-,TRBD1
CATSARGPNYGYTF,TGTGCCACCAGTGCCCGGGGGCCCAACTATGGCTACACCTTC,TRBV15,TRBJ1-2,14,many,-
CASSGINYGYTF,TGTGCCAGCTCAGGGATTAACTATGGCTACACCTTC,TRBV6-5,TRBJ1-2,12,many,-
CASSLDGTANEKLFF,TGTGCCAGCAGCTTAGATGGGACGGCGAATGAAAAACTGTTTTTT,TRBV7-9,TRBJ1-4,15,-,-
CASSKSGQRREKLFF,TGTGCCAGCAGCAAATCCGGGCAGAGGCGGGAAAAACTGTTTTTT,TRBV7-9,TRBJ1-4,15,many,-
CASSPRTVMMNTEAFF,TGTGCCAGCAGCCCAAGGACAGTGATGATGAACACTGAAGCTTTCTTT,TRBV3-1,TRBJ1-1,16,few,-
CASRDSNNSPLHF,TGTGCCAGCCGGGACTCTAATAATTCACCCCTCCACTTT,TRBV2,TRBJ1-6,13,-,-
CASSPPRPASYEQYF,TGTGCCAGCTCACCCCCGCGACCGGCCTCCTACGAGCAGTACTTC,TRBV18,TRBJ2-7,15,many,-
CASSAVLRANQPQHF,TGTGCCAGCAGTGCAGTTTTGCGGGCAAATCAGCCCCAGCATTTT,TRBV12-3/TRBV12-4,TRBJ1-5,15,many,-
CSAREDPYRDPGYTF,TGCAGTGCTAGAGAGGACCCATACAGGGACCCAGGCTACACCTTC,TRBV20-1,TRBJ1-2,15,many,-
CASSTTGSSGNTIYF,TGTGCCAGCAGCACTACAGGGAGCTCTGGAAACACCATATATTTT,TRBV12-3/TRBV12-4,TRBJ1-3,15,many,-
CASSSVGTTPYEQYF,TGTGCCAGCAGCTCAGTAGGGACAACGCCCTACGAGCAGTACTTC,TRBV5-4,TRBJ2-7,15,many,-
CASSFGGNSPLHF,TGTGCCAGCAGTTTCGGGGGTAATTCACCCCTCCACTTT,TRBV27,TRBJ1-6,13,many,-
CASSLALAGATDTQYF,TGTGCCAGCAGCTTAGCCTTAGCGGGGGCGACAGATACGCAGTATTTT,TRBV7-6,TRBJ2-3,16,few,TRBD2
CASSITSFNTEAFF,TGTGCCAGCAGTATAACAAGCTTCAACACTGAAGCTTTCTTT,TRBV5-6,TRBJ1-1,14,few,-
CASSLTGTGVGNEQFF,TGTGCCAGCAGCTTAACGGGGACAGGGGTAGGGAATGAGCAGTTCTTC,TRBV7-3,TRBJ2-1,16,many,TRBD1
CASSPARLITGELFF,TGTGCCAGCAGTCCGGCCCGACTCATCACCGGGGAGCTGTTTTTT,TRBV3-1,TRBJ2-2,15,many,-
CATSREGGRQYF,TGTGCCACCAGCAGAGAAGGAGGAAGGCAGTATTTT,TRBV15,TRBJ2-3,12,many,-
CASSPDRVFRNTEAFF,TGTGCCAGCAGCCCTGACAGGGTCTTCCGGAACACTGAAGCTTTCTTT,TRBV7-9,TRBJ1-1,16,few,TRBD1
CASSVGQGRGETQYF,TGTGCCAGCAGTGTCGGACAGGGTCGGGGAGAGACCCAGTACTTC,TRBV6-1,TRBJ2-5,15,-,TRBD1